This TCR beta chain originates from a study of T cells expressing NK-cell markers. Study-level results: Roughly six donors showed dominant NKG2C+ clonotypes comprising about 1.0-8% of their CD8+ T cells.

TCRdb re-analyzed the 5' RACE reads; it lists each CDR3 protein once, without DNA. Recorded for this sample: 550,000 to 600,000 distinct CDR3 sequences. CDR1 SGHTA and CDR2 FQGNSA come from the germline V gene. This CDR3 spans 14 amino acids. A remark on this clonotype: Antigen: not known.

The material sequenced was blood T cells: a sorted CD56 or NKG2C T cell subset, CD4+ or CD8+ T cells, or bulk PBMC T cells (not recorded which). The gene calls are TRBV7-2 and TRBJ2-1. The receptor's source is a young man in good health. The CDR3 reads CASSDGAGYNEQFF.